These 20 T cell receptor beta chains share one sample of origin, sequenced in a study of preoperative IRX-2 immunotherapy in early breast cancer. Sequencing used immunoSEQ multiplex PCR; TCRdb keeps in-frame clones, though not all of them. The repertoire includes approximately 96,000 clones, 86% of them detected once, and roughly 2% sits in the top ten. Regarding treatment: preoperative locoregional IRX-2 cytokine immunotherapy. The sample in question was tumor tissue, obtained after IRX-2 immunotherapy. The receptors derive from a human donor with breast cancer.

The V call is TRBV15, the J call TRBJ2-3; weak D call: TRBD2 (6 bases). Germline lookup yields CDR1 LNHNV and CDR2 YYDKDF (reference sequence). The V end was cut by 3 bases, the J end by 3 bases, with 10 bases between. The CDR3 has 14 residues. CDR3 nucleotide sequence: TGTGCCACCAGCAGCATAGGGAGGACAGATACGCAGTATTTT. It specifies CATSSIGRTDTQYF.

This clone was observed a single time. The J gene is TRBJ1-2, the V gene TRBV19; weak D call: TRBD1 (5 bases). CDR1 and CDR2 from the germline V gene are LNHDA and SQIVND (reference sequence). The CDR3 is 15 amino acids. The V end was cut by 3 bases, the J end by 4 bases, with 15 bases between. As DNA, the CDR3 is TGTGCCAGTAGTATTGGGCCCGGGGACTTCTATGGCTACACCTTC. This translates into CASSIGPGDFYGYTF.

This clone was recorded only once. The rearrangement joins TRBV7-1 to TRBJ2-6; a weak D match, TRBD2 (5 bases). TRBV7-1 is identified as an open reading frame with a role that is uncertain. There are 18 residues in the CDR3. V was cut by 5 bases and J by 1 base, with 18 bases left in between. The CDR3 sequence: CASSLEGRPVSGANVLTF. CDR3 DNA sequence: TGTGCCAGCAGCCTCGAGGGCAGGCCAGTTTCTGGGGCCAACGTCCTGACTTTC.

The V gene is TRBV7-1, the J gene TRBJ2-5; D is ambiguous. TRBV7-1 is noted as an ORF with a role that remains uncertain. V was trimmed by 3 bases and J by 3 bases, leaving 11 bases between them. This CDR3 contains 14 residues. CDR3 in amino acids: CASSSVFGEETQYF. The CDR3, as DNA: TGTGCCAGCAGCTCCGTTTTTGGCGAAGAGACCCAGTACTTC.

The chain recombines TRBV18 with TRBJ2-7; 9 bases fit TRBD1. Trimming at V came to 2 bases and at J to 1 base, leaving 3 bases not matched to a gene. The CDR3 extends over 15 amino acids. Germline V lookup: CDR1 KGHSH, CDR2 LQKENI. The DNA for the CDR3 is TGTGCCAGCTCACCAATCGGACAGGGGTCCTACGAGCAGTACTTC. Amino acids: CASSPIGQGSYEQYF. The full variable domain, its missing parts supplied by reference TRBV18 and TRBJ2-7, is NAGVMQNPRHLVRRRGQEARLRCSPMKGHSHVYWYRQLPEEGLKFMVYLQKENIIDESGMPKERFSAEFPKEGPSILRIQQVVRGDSAAYFCASSPIGQGSYEQYFGPGTRLTVT.

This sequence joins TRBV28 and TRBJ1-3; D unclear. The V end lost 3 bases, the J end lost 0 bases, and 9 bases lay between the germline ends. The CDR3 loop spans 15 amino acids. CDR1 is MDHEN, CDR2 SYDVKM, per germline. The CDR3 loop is CASSLSIGSGNTIYF. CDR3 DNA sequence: TGTGCCAGCAGTTTGAGCATCGGCTCTGGAAACACCATATATTTT. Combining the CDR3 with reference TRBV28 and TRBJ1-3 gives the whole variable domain DVKVTQSSRYLVKRTGEKVFLECVQDMDHENMFWYRQDPGLGLRLIYFSYDVKMKEKGDIPEGYSVSREKKERFSLILESASTNQTSMYLCASSLSIGSGNTIYFGEGSWLTVV.

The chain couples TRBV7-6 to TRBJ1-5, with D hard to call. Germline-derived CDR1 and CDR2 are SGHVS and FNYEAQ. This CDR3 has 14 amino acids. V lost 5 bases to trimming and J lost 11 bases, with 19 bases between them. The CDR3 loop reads CASSQEAGPSAQHF. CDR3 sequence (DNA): TGTGCCAGCAGCCAAGAAGCCGGACCCTCGGCCCAGCATTTT.

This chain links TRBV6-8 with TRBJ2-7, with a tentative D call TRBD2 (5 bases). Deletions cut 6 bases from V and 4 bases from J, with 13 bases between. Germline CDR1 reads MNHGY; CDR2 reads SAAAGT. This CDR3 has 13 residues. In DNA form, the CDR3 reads TGTGCCAGCAGCCCCCGGGAATTTTACGAGCAGTACTTC. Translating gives CASSPREFYEQYF.

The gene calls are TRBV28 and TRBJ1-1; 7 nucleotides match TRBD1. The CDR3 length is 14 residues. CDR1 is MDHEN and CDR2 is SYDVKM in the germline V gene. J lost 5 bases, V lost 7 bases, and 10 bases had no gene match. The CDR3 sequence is CASTPLGGTTEAFF. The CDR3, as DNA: TGTGCCAGCACCCCCCTAGGGGGCACGACTGAAGCTTTCTTT.

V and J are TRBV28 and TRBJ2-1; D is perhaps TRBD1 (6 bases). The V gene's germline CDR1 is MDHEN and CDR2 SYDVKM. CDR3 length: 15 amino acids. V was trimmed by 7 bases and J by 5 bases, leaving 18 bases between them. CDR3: CASKQTGEGHNEQFF. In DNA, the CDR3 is TGTGCCAGCAAGCAGACAGGCGAAGGCCACAATGAGCAGTTCTTC.

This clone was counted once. The CDR3 loop is CASRNEPFPLHF. The CDR3 DNA is TGTGCCAGTAGAAATGAACCATTCCCCCTCCACTTT. The V call is TRBV19, the J call TRBJ1-6; no reliable D call. V lost 6 bases and J 13 bases, leaving 13 bases between the germline ends. Germline values: CDR1 LNHDA, CDR2 SQIVND (reference sequence). This CDR3 spans 12 amino acids.

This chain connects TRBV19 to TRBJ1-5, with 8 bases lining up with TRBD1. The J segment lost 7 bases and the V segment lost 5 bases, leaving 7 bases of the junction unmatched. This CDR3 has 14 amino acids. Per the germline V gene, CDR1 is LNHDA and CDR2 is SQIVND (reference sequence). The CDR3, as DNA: TGTGCCAGTAGTCACGGACAGGGTAGACAGCCCCAGCATTTT. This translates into CASSHGQGRQPQHF.

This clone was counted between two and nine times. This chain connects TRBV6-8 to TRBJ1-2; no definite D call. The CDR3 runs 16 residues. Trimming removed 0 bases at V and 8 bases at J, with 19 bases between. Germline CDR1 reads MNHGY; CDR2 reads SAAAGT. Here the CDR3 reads CASSYSRGSGVRGYTF. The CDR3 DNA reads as TGTGCCAGCAGTTACTCGAGAGGTAGCGGAGTAAGGGGCTACACCTTC.

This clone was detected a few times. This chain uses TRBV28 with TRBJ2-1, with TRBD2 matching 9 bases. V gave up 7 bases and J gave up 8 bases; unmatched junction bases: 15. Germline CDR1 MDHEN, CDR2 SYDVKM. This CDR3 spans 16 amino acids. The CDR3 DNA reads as TGTGCCAGCACCCCGGGGGGGGCTAGCGGGACCCATGAGCAGTTCTTC. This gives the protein CASTPGGASGTHEQFF.

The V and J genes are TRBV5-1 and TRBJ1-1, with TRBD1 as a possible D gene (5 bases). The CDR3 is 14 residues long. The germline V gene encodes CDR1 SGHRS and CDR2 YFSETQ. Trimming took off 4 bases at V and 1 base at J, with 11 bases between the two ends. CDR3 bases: TGCGCCAGCAGCCGATCAGGGACGAACACTGAAGCTTTCTTT. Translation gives CASSRSGTNTEAFF.

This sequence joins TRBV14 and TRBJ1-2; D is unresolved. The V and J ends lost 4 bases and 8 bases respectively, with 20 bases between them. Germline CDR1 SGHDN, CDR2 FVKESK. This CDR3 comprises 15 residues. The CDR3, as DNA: TGTGCCAGCAGCCGAAATTCCGGGGTCCCGAAGGGCTACACCTTC. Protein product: CASSRNSGVPKGYTF.

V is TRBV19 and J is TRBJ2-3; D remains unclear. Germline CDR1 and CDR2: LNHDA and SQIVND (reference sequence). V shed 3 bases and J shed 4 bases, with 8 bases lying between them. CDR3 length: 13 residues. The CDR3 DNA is TGTGCCAGTAGTATTTCTTCGGCAGATACGCAGTATTTT. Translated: CASSISSADTQYF.

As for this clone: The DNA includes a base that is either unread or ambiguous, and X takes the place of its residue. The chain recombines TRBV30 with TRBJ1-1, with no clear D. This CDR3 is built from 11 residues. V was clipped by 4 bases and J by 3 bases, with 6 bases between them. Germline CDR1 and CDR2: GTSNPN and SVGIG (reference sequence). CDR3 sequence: CAWXGXTEAFF. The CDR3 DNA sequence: TGTGCCTGGAYGGGGRACACTGAAGCTTTCTTT.

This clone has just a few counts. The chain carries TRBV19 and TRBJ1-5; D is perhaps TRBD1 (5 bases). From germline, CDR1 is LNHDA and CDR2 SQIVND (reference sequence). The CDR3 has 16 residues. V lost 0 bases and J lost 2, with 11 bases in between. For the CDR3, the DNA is TGTGCCAGTAGTATAGATCACAGGAATCGCAATCAGCCCCAGCATTTT. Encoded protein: CASSIDHRNRNQPQHF.

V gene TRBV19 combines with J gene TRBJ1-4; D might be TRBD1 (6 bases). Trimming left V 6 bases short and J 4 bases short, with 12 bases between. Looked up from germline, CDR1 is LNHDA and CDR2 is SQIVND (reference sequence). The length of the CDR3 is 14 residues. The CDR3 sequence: CASRAGQNNEKLFF. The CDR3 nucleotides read TGTGCCAGTAGAGCCGGACAGAATAATGAAAAACTGTTTTTT.